One and the same sample provided the 8 T cell receptor beta chains below, sequenced in a study of cytomegalovirus exposure and HLA in healthy donors. In the PCR, 60 Vbeta and 13 Jbeta primers were used. Libraries were prepared by immunoSEQ multiplex PCR; TCRdb keeps only in-frame clonotypes and omits some of them. Of about 160,000 clones listed, roughly 78% are singletons. Sequenced material: PBMCs. The receptors derive from a man aged 40-49 years in good health and CMV-seropositive.

The J gene is TRBJ2-7, the V gene TRBV7-2, with D perhaps matching TRBD2 (7 bases). V lost 5 bases and J 0 bases, leaving 14 bases between the germline ends. The CDR3 sequence is 15 residues long. Germline-derived CDR1 and CDR2 are SGHTA and FQGNSA. CDR3 sequence (DNA): TGTGCCAGCAGCCGGGGCGGGGGCAGCTCCTACGAGCAGTACTTC. It yields the protein CASSRGGGSSYEQYF.

A note on this clone: The identical CDR3 is also encoded by other nucleotide sequences in the sample. The CDR3 protein is CSVTTVQGNNSPLHF. The CDR3 bases are TGCAGCGTAACCACAGTCCAGGGAAACAATTCACCCCTCCACTTT. The chain links TRBV29-1 to TRBJ1-6; D perhaps matches TRBD1 (5 bases). Looked up from germline, CDR1 is SQVTM and CDR2 is ANQGSEA. The CDR3 has 15 residues. V was trimmed by 6 bases and J by 7 bases, leaving 19 bases between them. Supplemented by reference TRBV29-1 and TRBJ1-6, the full variable domain reads SAVISQKPSRDICQRGTSLTIQCQVDSQVTMMFWYRQQPGQSLTLIATANQGSEATYESGFVIDKFPISRPNLTFSTLTVSNMSPEDSSIYLCSVTTVQGNNSPLHFGNGTRLTVT.

The CDR3 spells CAISEPGRQGHNEQFF. DNA for the CDR3: TGTGCCATCAGTGAGCCCGGGAGGCAAGGCCACAATGAGCAGTTCTTC. V gene TRBV10-3 combines with J gene TRBJ2-1, with 7 nucleotides matching TRBD2. Trimming cost V 2 bases and J 5 bases; bases outside gene matches: 9. Germline values: CDR1 ENHRY, CDR2 SYGVKD. The CDR3 extends over 16 amino acids.

This chain joins TRBV7-9 and TRBJ1-2, with unresolved D. The CDR3 extends over 17 amino acids. Trimming cost V 0 bases and J 0 bases, with 14 bases left between them. CDR1 and CDR2 from the germline V gene are SEHNR and FQNEAQ (reference sequence). This CDR3 is CASSLAPAGTANYGYTF. Here the CDR3 DNA reads TGTGCCAGCAGCTTAGCGCCGGCAGGAACAGCTAACTATGGCTACACCTTC.

The V and J genes are TRBV7-2 and TRBJ2-7; 10 bases are shared with TRBD1. This CDR3 is built from 15 residues. The J segment lost 2 bases and the V segment lost 4 bases, leaving 5 bases of the junction unmatched. CDR1 is SGHTA, CDR2 FQGNSA, per germline. This chain's CDR3 is CASSSAGTGAYEQYF. Here the CDR3 DNA reads TGTGCCAGCAGCTCTGCCGGGACAGGGGCCTACGAGCAGTACTTC.

The rearrangement joins TRBV5-1 to TRBJ2-2, with a possible D match to TRBD1 (5 bases). Germline CDR1 SGHRS, CDR2 YFSETQ. Trimming left V 3 bases short and J 1 base short, with 10 bases between. The CDR3 spans 15 residues. CDR3 coding DNA: TGCGCCAGCAGCTGGGGCCCAGGGAACACCGGGGAGCTGTTTTTT. Protein: CASSWGPGNTGELFF.

In regard to this clone: An end of the junction does not agree with germline; a read error may underlie this. This rearrangement joins TRBV9 to TRBJ1-6; no reliable D call. CDR3 length: 15 residues. The germline V gene encodes CDR1 SGDLS and CDR2 YYNGEE. CDR3 loop: CASSVALSDTSPLHF. The CDR3 DNA reads as TGCGCCAGCAGCGTAGCCCTCTCAGATACCTCACCCCTCCACTTT.

The V and J genes are TRBV19 and TRBJ2-2, with 12 bases identical to TRBD2. V shed 5 bases and J 4 bases; nucleotides not matched to a gene: 14. CDR3 length equals 19 residues. Germline CDR1 and CDR2: LNHDA and SQIVND (reference sequence). CDR3 nucleotides: TGTGCCAGTAGTCCCCCCCGGCTAGCGGGGGGGCCGGGCACCGGGGAGCTGTTTTTT. This codes for CASSPPRLAGGPGTGELFF.